This passage covers 9 T cell receptor beta chains from one sample sequenced in a study of shared clonotypes between healthy human individuals (dated by TCRdb to 2019 to 2021). Libraries were prepared through the immunoSEQ multiplex PCR assay. TCRdb limited this immuneACCESS table to in-frame rearrangements with V and J called. A share of clones is missing; checked studies link under half to unresolved V genes, and the rest is unexplained. This sample comprises approximately 320,000 clones, less than 85% of them detected only once. Around a tenth of the sample belongs to the ten largest clones. The sample was memory CD4+ T cells sorted from blood. The sample's cell subset or site label is to be understood as: CD45RA-negative fraction. The receptors stem from a young man in good health.

The chain employs TRBV5-1 and TRBJ2-1; the D is unclear. Trimming removed 0 bases at V and 15 bases at J, with 16 bases between. CDR1 and CDR2 (germline): SGHRS, YFSETQ. The CDR3 has 13 residues. The CDR3 spells CASSLDSVGERFF. The DNA of the CDR3 is TGCGCCAGCAGCTTGGACAGCGTTGGGGAACGGTTCTTC.

This clone was observed a handful of times. This sequence joins TRBV15 and TRBJ2-1; 14 bases map to TRBD2. V shed 1 base, J shed 9 bases, and the junction held 2 bases outside the gene matches. This CDR3 is 15 amino acids long. Germline CDR1 reads LNHNV; CDR2 reads YYDKDF (reference sequence). The chain's CDR3 is CATSRGTSGRLEQFF. In nucleotides, the CDR3 is TGTGCCACCAGCAGAGGGACTAGCGGGAGGCTTGAGCAGTTCTTC.

The chain carries TRBV5-1 and TRBJ2-5; the match to TRBD2 covers 11 bases. V lost 4 bases, J lost 1 base, and 15 bases stayed unmatched. This CDR3 region has 19 residues. CDR1 and CDR2 (germline): SGHRS, YFSETQ. CDR3 nucleotides: TGCGCCAGCAGCGTCGGGACAATTGGGACTAGCGGACCCCAAGAGACCCAGTACTTC. Translating it yields CASSVGTIGTSGPQETQYF. Full variable domain (outside the CDR3, taken from reference TRBV5-1 and TRBJ2-5): KAGVTQTPRYLIKTRGQQVTLSCSPISGHRSVSWYQQTPGQGLQFLFEYFSETQRNKGNFPGRFSGRQFSNSRSEMNVSTLELGDSALYLCASSVGTIGTSGPQETQYFGPGTRLLVL.

This chain uses TRBV6-1 with TRBJ2-7; TRBD1 is a possible D gene (6 bases). Trimming took 2 bases from V and 4 from J, leaving 21 bases between them. The germline V gene encodes CDR1 MNHNS and CDR2 SASEGT. There are 17 residues in the CDR3. CDR3 protein: CASSELSRRQGMYEQYF. CDR3 nucleotide sequence: TGTGCCAGCAGTGAACTATCACGGCGCCAGGGGATGTACGAGCAGTACTTC.

The chain combines TRBV25-1 with TRBJ1-2, with unresolved D. V was shortened by 3 bases and J by 10 bases, with 15 bases between the two germline ends. Germline CDR1 and CDR2: MGHDK and SYGVNS. This CDR3 spans 13 amino acids. The CDR3 DNA reads as TGTGCCAGCAGTGACGGTCACCTTGCTACCTACACCTTC. Encoded protein: CASSDGHLATYTF.

This clone appeared once. V usage is TRBV5-5 and J usage is TRBJ2-1; the match to TRBD2 covers 10 bases. Trimming removed 0 bases from V and 2 bases from J; junction bases left unmatched: 2. CDR3 length equals 16 residues. Germline assignment: CDR1 SGHKS and CDR2 YYEKEE (reference sequence). CDR3: CASSLDSGRAYNEQFF. CDR3 bases: TGTGCCAGCAGCTTGGACAGCGGGAGGGCCTACAATGAGCAGTTCTTC.

This chain joins TRBV30 and TRBJ2-7; D is perhaps TRBD1 (5 bases). Germline V gene data show CDR1 as GTSNPN and CDR2 as SVGIG (reference sequence). CDR3 length: 13 amino acids. Trimming left V 0 bases short and J 4 bases short, with 10 bases between. The CDR3 nucleotides read TGTGCCTGGAGTGTACTGGGGCATTACGAGCAGTACTTC. This codes for CAWSVLGHYEQYF.

The rearrangement joins TRBV28 to TRBJ2-7; D tentatively fits TRBD1 or TRBD2 (5 bases each). In germline, CDR1 is MDHEN, CDR2 SYDVKM. Trimming shortened V by 7 bases and J by 1 base, and 17 bases separated the two germline ends. The CDR3 is 15 amino acids. The CDR3 region has the DNA TGTGCCAGCAACTCCGGGACGGAGATTTCCTACGAGCAGTACTTC. Amino acids: CASNSGTEISYEQYF.

The chain links TRBV10-3 to TRBJ1-5, with D unclear. The ends were cut back, 3 bases at V and 6 bases at J, with 9 bases in the middle. This CDR3 has 13 residues. Per the germline V gene, CDR1 is ENHRY and CDR2 is SYGVKD. CDR3 residues: CAISDAGGQPQHF. The CDR3, as DNA: TGTGCCATCAGTGATGCGGGAGGTCAGCCCCAGCATTTT.